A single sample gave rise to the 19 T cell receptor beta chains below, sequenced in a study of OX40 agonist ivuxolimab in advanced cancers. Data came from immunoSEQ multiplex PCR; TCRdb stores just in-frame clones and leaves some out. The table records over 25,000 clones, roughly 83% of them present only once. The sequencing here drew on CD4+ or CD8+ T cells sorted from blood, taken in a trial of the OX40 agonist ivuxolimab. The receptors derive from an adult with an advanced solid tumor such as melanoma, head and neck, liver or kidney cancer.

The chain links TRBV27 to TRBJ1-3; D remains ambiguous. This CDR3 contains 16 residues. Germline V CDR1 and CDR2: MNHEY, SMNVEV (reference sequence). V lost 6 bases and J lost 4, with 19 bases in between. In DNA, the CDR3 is TGTGCCAGCAGCCAGGATCCCGCGGGAGCCGGAAACACCATATATTTT. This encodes CASSQDPAGAGNTIYF.

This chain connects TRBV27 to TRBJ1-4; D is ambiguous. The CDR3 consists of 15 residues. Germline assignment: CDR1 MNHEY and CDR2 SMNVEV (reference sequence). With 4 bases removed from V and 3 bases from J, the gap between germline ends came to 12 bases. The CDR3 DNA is TGTGCCAGCAGTTCCCGGACGGAACCTAATGAAAAACTGTTTTTT. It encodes CASSSRTEPNEKLFF.

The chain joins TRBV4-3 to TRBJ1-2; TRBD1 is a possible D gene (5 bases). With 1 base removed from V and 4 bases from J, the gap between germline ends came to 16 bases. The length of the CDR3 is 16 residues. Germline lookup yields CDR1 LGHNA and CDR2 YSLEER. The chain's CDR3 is CASSQAKWTSFYGYTF. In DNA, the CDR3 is TGCGCCAGCAGCCAAGCCAAATGGACAAGTTTCTATGGCTACACCTTC.

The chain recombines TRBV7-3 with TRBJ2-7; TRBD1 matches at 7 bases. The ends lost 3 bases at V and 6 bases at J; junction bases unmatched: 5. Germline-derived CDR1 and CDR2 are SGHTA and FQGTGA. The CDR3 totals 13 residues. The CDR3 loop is CASSFTQGTEQYF. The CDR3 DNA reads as TGTGCCAGCAGCTTTACACAGGGGACCGAGCAGTACTTC. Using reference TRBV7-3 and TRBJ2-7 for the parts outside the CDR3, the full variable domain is GAGVSQTPSNKVTEKGKYVELRCDPISGHTALYWYRQSLGQGPEFLIYFQGTGAADDSGLPNDRFFAVRPEGSVSTLKIQRTERGDSAVYLCASSFTQGTEQYFGPGTRLTVT.

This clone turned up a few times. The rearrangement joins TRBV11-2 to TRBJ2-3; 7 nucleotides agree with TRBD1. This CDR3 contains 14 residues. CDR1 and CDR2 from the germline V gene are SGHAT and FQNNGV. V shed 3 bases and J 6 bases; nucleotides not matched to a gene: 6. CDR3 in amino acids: CASSFRDRHDTQYF. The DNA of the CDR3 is TGTGCCAGCAGCTTCCGGGACAGACACGATACGCAGTATTTT.

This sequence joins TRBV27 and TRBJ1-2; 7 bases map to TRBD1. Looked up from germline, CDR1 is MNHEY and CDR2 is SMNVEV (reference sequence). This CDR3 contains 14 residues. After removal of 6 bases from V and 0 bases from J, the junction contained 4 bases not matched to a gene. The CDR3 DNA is TGTGCCAGCAGGGGACAGCAAGCTAACTATGGCTACACCTTC. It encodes CASRGQQANYGYTF.

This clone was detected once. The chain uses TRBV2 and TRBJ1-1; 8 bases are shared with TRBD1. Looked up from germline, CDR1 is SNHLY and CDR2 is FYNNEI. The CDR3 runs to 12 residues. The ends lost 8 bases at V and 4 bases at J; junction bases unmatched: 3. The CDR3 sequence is CASGTGGTEAFF. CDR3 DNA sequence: TGTGCCAGCGGAACAGGGGGCACTGAAGCTTTCTTT.

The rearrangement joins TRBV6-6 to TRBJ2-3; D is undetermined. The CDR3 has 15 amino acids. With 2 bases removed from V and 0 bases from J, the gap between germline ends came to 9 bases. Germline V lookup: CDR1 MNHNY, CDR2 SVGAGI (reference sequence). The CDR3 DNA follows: TGTGCCAGCAGTTACGGTACCACTAGCACAGATACGCAGTATTTT. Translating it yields CASSYGTTSTDTQYF.

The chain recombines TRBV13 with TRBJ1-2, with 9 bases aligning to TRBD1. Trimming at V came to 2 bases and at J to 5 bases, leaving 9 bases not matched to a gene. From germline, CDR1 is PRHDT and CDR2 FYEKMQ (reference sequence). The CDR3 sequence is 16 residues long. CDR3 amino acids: CASSLFTGGAPYGYTF. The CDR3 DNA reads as TGTGCCAGCAGCTTATTCACAGGGGGCGCCCCATATGGCTACACCTTC.

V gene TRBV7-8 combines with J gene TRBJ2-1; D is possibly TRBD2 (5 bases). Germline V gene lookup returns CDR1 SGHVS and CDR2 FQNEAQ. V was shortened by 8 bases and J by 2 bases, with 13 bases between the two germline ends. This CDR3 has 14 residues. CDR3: CASGLGAAYNEQFF. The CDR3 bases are TGTGCCAGCGGACTTGGTGCTGCCTACAATGAGCAGTTCTTC.

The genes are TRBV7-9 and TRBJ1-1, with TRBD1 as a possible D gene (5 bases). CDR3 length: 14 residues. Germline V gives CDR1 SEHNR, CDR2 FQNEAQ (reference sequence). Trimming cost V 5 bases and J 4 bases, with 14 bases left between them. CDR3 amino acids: CASSALQGGTEAFF. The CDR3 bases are TGTGCCAGCAGCGCCCTCCAGGGAGGCACTGAAGCTTTCTTT.

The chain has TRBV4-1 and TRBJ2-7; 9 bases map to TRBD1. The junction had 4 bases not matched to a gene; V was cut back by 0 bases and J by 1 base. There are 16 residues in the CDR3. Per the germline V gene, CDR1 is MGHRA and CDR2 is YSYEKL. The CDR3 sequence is CASSQDMGQGSYEQYF. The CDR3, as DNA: TGCGCCAGCAGCCAAGATATGGGACAGGGATCCTACGAGCAGTACTTC.

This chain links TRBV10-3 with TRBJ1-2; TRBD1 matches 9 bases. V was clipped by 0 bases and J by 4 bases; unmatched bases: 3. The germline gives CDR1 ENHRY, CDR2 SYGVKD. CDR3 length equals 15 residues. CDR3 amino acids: CAISESRTGAYGYTF. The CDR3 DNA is TGTGCCATCAGTGAGTCTAGGACAGGGGCCTATGGCTACACCTTC.

This CDR3 is CASSTRQGWDTEAFF. The CDR3 DNA follows: TGTGCCAGCAGCACACGACAGGGATGGGACACTGAAGCTTTCTTT. The rearrangement joins TRBV9 to TRBJ1-1; 7 bases align to TRBD1. J gave up 3 bases and V 4 bases, and 9 bases lay outside the gene matches. Germline loops: CDR1 SGDLS, CDR2 YYNGEE. The CDR3 has 15 residues.

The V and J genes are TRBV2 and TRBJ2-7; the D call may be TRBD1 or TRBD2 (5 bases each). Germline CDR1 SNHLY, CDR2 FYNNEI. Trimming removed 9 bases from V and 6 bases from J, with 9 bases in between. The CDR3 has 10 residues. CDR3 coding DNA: TGTGCCAGTGAGGGGATCGAGCAGTACTTC. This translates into CASEGIEQYF. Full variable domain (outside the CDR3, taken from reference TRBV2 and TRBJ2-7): EPEVTQTPSHQVTQMGQEVILRCVPISNHLYFYWYRQILGQKVEFLVSFYNNEISEKSEIFDDQFSVERPDGSNFTLKIRSTKLEDSAMYFCASEGIEQYFGPGTRLTVT.

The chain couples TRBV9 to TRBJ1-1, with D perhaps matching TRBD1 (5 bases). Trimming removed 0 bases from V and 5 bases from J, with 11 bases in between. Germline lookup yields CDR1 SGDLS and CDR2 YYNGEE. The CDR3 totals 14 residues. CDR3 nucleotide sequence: TGTGCCAGCAGCGTAGCGGGGGGTGAAACTGAAGCTTTCTTT. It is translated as CASSVAGGETEAFF.

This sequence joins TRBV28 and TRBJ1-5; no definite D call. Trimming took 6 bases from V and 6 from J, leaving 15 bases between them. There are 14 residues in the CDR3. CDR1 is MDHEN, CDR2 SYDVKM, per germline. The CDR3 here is CASSQPFSGQPQHF. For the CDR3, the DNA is TGTGCCAGCAGCCAACCTTTCTCGGGTCAGCCCCAGCATTTT.

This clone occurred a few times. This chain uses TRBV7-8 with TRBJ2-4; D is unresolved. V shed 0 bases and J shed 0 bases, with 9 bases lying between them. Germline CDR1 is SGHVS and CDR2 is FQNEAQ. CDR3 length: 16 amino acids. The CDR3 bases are TGTGCCAGCAGCTTAGCGGGCAGAAAAGCCAAAAACATTCAGTACTTC. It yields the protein CASSLAGRKAKNIQYF.

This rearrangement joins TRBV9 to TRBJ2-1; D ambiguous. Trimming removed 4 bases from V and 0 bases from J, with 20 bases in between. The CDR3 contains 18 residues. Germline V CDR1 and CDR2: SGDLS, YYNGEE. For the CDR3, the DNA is TGTGCCAGCAGCCCCCCCAGTGGGCGTCCTAGCTCCTACAATGAGCAGTTCTTC. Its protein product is CASSPPSGRPSSYNEQFF.